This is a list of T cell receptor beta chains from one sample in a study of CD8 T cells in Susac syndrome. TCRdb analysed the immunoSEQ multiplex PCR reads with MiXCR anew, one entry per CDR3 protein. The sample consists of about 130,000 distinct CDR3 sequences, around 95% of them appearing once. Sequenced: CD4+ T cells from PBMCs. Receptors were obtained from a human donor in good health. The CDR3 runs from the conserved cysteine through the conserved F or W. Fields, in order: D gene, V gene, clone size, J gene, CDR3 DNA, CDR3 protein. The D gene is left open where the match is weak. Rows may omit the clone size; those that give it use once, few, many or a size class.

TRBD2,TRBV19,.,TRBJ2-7,TGTGCCAGTAGTCCCCGCGGAGCGGGAGTATGGGAGCAGTACTTC,CASSPRGAGVWEQYF
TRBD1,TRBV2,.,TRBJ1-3,TGTGCCAGCAGGAAGGACGGGACAGTGGTCGTATATTTT,CASRKDGTVVVYF
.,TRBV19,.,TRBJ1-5,TGTGCCAGTAGTAATCTTGGCAATAGCAATCAGCCCCAGCATTTT,CASSNLGNSNQPQHF
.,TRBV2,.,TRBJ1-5,TGTGCCAGCGAGCCGGGGCAGGGACTTCAGCCCCAGCATTTT,CASEPGQGLQPQHF
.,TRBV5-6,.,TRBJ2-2,TGTGCCAGCAGCTTGTACAGGATGGACACCGGGGAGCTGTTTTTT,CASSLYRMDTGELFF
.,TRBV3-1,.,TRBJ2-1,TGTGCCAGCAGCCAAGTCGGAACTAGCTTTGAGCAGTTCTTC,CASSQVGTSFEQFF
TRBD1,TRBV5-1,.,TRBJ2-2,TGCGCCAGCAGCTTGGCAACTCGACAGGGAACCGGGGAGCTGTTTTTT,CASSLATRQGTGELFF
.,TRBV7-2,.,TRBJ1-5,TGTGCCAGCAGCCCCGGACGAGCAAGCAATCAGCCCCAGCATTTT,CASSPGRASNQPQHF
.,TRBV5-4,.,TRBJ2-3,TGTGCCAGCAGCCAGGCGGGGAGCACAGATACGCAGTATTTT,CASSQAGSTDTQYF
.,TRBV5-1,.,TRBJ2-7,TGCGCCAGCAGCCCACATACCGGGACAAACGAGCAGTACTTC,CASSPHTGTNEQYF
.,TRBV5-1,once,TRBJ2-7,TGCGCCAGCAGCTTGCCCCTAGCGCAATCCGACCTGAGCTCCTACGAGCAGTACTTC,CASSLPLAQSDLSSYEQYF
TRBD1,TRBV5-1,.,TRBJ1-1,TGCGCCAGCAGCCCTCGGACAGGCGAAGGGCTCACTGAAGCTTTCTTT,CASSPRTGEGLTEAFF
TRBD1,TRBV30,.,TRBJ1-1,TGTGCCTCCACGGACAGGGGGCACACTGAAGCTTTCTTT,CASTDRGHTEAFF
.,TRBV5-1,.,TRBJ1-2,TGCGCCAGCAGCTTGGATTGGGGGGACTATGGCTACACCTTC,CASSLDWGDYGYTF
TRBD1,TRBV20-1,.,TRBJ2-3,TGCAGTGTCGGACAGGGGGTACCAGATACGCAGTATTTT,CSVGQGVPDTQYF
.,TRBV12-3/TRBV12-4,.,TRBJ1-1,TGTGCCAGCAGGGATAAAGGGAACACTGAAGCTTTCTTT,CASRDKGNTEAFF
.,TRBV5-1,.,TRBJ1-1,TGCGCCAGCAGCTTGGAAAGGGGACACATGAACACTGAAGCTTTCTTT,CASSLERGHMNTEAFF
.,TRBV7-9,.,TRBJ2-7,TGTGCCAGCAGCTTAGGTAGTAGCCGACTCTACGAGCAGTACTTC,CASSLGSSRLYEQYF
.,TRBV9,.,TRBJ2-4,TGTGCCAGCAGCGAGGGACTTGCCCTAGCCAAAAACATTCAGTACTTC,CASSEGLALAKNIQYF
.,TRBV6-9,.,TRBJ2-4,TGTGCCAGCAGCAGGGCGGGGCCCTTAGCCAAAAACATTCAGTACTTC,CASSRAGPLAKNIQYF
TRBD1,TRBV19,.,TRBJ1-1,TGTGCCAGTAGTATAAGGGGACAGGGAAGCACTGAAGCTTTCTTT,CASSIRGQGSTEAFF
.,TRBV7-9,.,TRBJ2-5,TGTGCCAGCAGCTTAATTGCGGAGACCCAGTACTTC,CASSLIAETQYF
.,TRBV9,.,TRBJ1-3,TGTGCCAGCAGCGTAGAGGCCCCGGGACTCGGGAGAAACACCATATATTTT,CASSVEAPGLGRNTIYF
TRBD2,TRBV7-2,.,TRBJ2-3,TGTGCCAGCAGCTTAGGATTCCCTAGCGGAGTCCCCACAGATACGCAGTATTTT,CASSLGFPSGVPTDTQYF
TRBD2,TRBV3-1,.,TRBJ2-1,TGTGCCAGCAGCCAACTAGCGGGAGGGCTCACCTACAATGAGCAGTTCTTC,CASSQLAGGLTYNEQFF
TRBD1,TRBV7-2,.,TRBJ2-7,TGTGCCAGCAGCTACACCGGGACAGAGTCCTACGAGCAGTACTTC,CASSYTGTESYEQYF
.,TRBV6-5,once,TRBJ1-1,TGTGCCAGCTCCACCAATACAGGGAACACTGAAGCTTTCTTT,CASSTNTGNTEAFF
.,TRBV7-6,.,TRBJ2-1,TGTGCCAGCAGCTCTAGGGTGACAGGGAGGAACAATGAGCAGTTCTTC,CASSSRVTGRNNEQFF
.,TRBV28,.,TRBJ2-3,TGTGCCAGCAGTCTTCCAGGAGATACGCAGTATTTT,CASSLPGDTQYF
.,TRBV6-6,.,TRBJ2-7,TGTGCCAGCAGTTACTCGGGGGCTACCTACGAGCAGTACTTC,CASSYSGATYEQYF
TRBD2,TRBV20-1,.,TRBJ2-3,TGCAGTGGGCAGACTCTAGCGGGAGGGGCAGATACGCAGTATTTT,CSGQTLAGGADTQYF
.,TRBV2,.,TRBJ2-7,TGTGCCAGCAGGGGGTTCAGGGCCACCTACGAGCAGTACTTC,CASRGFRATYEQYF
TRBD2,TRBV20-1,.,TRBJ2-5,TGCAGTGCTAGTAGGCTAGCGGGGCAAGAGACCCAGTACTTC,CSASRLAGQETQYF
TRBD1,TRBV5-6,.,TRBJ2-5,TGTGCCAGCAGCTCGGGGACAGTAGAGACCCAGTACTTC,CASSSGTVETQYF
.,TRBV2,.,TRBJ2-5,TGTGCCAGCAGTGAAGAGGCGAGGGTAGGGCAAGAGACCCAGTACTTC,CASSEEARVGQETQYF
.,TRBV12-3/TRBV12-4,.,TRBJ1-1,TGTGCCAGCAGTAAAGTGGTAGCGGGGACTGAAGCTTTCTTT,CASSKVVAGTEAFF
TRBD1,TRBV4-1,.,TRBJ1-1,TGCGCCAGCAGCCACCCTGAGACAGGGATCGATGAAGCTTTCTTT,CASSHPETGIDEAFF
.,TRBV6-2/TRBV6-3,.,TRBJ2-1,TGTGCCAGCAGTTACCGGCCAGCGCCCTCCTACAATGAGCAGTTCTTC,CASSYRPAPSYNEQFF
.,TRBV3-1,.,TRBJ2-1,TGTGCCAGCAGCCAAAGGGGCCTTTTTTACAATGAGCAGTTCTTC,CASSQRGLFYNEQFF
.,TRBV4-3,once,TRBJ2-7,TGCGCCAGCAGCCAAGTAGGGAAGTCCTACGAGCAGTACTTC,CASSQVGKSYEQYF
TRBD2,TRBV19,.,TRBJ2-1,TGTGCCAGTAGTACCCGAATTAGCGGGGCGACTGACAATGAGCAGTTCTTC,CASSTRISGATDNEQFF